The rows below give T cell receptor beta chains drawn from one sample of a study of blood T cells in healthy people across ages. Each CDR3 protein gets one entry after TCRdb re-called the 5' RACE reads with MiXCR. Of about 2 million distinct CDR3 sequences listed, less than 50% are singletons. Sequencing was performed on blood. These receptors came from a woman aged 35 to 49 in good health. Both conserved end residues are part of each CDR3. D genes are given only for firm matches. Clone size is not always given. Where it is, it says once, few, many or a class for expanded clones.

cdr3_nt cdr3_aa j_call v_call clone_size d_call
TGTGCCAGCAGTACTCAGGGGGGGGGCCGGGAGACCCAGTACTTC CASSTQGGGRETQYF TRBJ2-5 TRBV6-2/TRBV6-3 - -
TGCAGCGTTGATTCTAGCGGGACCCGTGAGACCCAGTACTTC CSVDSSGTRETQYF TRBJ2-5 TRBV29-1 - TRBD2
TGTGCCAGCAGCCATAAAGTCACCGGGACAGGGGAAAATGGCTACACCTTC CASSHKVTGTGENGYTF TRBJ1-2 TRBV6-6 - TRBD1
TGTGCCAGCCTCCAGGGCGGGGGGGCCAGCAATGAGCAGTTCTTC CASLQGGGASNEQFF TRBJ2-1 TRBV6-2/TRBV6-3 - TRBD2
TGCAGTGCTAGGTCCCTGACAGACGAGAACGTCCTGACTTTC CSARSLTDENVLTF TRBJ2-6 TRBV20-1 - -
TGTGCCAGCCCAATACGAAATAGCACAGATACGCAGTATTTT CASPIRNSTDTQYF TRBJ2-3 TRBV21-1 once -
TGTGCCAGCAGCTTAGCATCGGTGTTCTACGAGCAGTACTTC CASSLASVFYEQYF TRBJ2-7 TRBV7-9 few -
TGTGCCAGCAGTTTTGGGGCAGGGGGCTACAATGAGCAGTTCTTC CASSFGAGGYNEQFF TRBJ2-1 TRBV12-3/TRBV12-4 few TRBD1
TGTGCCAGCAGCTCCCTCATCTACGGGCAGTACTTC CASSSLIYGQYF TRBJ2-4 TRBV7-9 - -
TGTGCCAACTCACCACAGGCGGTTCTAGCCAAAAACATTCAGTACTTC CANSPQAVLAKNIQYF TRBJ2-4 TRBV18 - -
TGTGCCAGCAGCTTAAGAGCGGGGGGCCAAGAGACCCAGTACTTC CASSLRAGGQETQYF TRBJ2-5 TRBV7-2 many TRBD2
TGTGCCAGCAGTTACGACTGGACAGGGGTGAACTATGGCTACACCTTC CASSYDWTGVNYGYTF TRBJ1-2 TRBV6-5 - TRBD1
TGTGCCAGCAGCTGGAAGGGAGATACGCAGTATTTT CASSWKGDTQYF TRBJ2-3 TRBV7-2 few -
TGTGCCATCAGACCAACTAGCGGGGGGATATCCTACGAGCAGTACTTC CAIRPTSGGISYEQYF TRBJ2-7 TRBV10-3 - TRBD2
TGTGCCAGCAGCTTACTCGTAGGGAGCATTCAGTACTTC CASSLLVGSIQYF TRBJ2-4 TRBV7-9 few -
TGTGCCACCAGTCCGGGACTAGCGCCCCTCTACGAGCAGTACTTC CATSPGLAPLYEQYF TRBJ2-7 TRBV7-2 - TRBD2
TGTGCCAGCAGCATCGCCGGGACAGGGCTCAGCTATGGCTACACCTTC CASSIAGTGLSYGYTF TRBJ1-2 TRBV7-2 - TRBD1
TGTGCCAGCAGTGGGGACAGGTACGGCTACACCTTC CASSGDRYGYTF TRBJ1-2 TRBV27 - TRBD1
TGTGCCAGCAGTTACTCCTCTAGCGGGGGATTCGAGCAGTACTTC CASSYSSSGGFEQYF TRBJ2-7 TRBV6-5 - TRBD2
TGCAGCGTTGAGGGCCCTGGGGAGACCCAGTACTTC CSVEGPGETQYF TRBJ2-5 TRBV29-1 - -
TGCGCCAGCAGTCGGGCTAGCGGGGGGTTAGAGACCCAGTACTTC CASSRASGGLETQYF TRBJ2-5 TRBV5-1 - TRBD2
TGTGCCACCACCCTTGGTGCAGGGGGCAAAAGGACTACCTACAATGAGCAGTACTTC CATTLGAGGKRTTYNEQYF TRBJ2-7 TRBV15 - TRBD1
TGTGCCAGCAGTTACTCGCAACTAGCCCGCACAGATACGCAGTATTTT CASSYSQLARTDTQYF TRBJ2-3 TRBV6-5 - -
TGTGCCAGCAGCATCGGGACAGTCTATGGCTACACCTTC CASSIGTVYGYTF TRBJ1-2 TRBV11-2 - TRBD1
TGTGCCAGCATCCAGGCGGGGGCCTACGAGCAGTACTTC CASIQAGAYEQYF TRBJ2-7 TRBV28 - TRBD2
TGTGCCAGCAGCAAAGAAAACAGGTCCTACGAGCAGTACTTC CASSKENRSYEQYF TRBJ2-7 TRBV21-1 - -
TGTGCCAGCAAAAGCGGGGGGAGCTCCTACGAGCAGTACTTC CASKSGGSSYEQYF TRBJ2-7 TRBV28 once TRBD2
TGTGCGGTAGGCGAGACGCTTTACGAGCAGTACTTC CAVGETLYEQYF TRBJ2-7 TRBV10-3 - -
TGTGCCAGCAGCTTAACTTTAAGTGGGGCTTCAGATACGCAGTATTTT CASSLTLSGASDTQYF TRBJ2-3 TRBV7-3 - -
TGTGCCAGCACCCCTGAGCGGGGGGTCGTGGCCCAGTACTTC CASTPERGVVAQYF TRBJ2-5 TRBV7-2 few TRBD2
TGCAGTGCTAGCGACGGCAGGCCAAATTCACCCCTCCACTTT CSASDGRPNSPLHF TRBJ1-6 TRBV20-1 - -
TGCGGCGTTCAGGACAGGGTGGGCCTTCCTGGGGCCAACGTCCTGACTTTC CGVQDRVGLPGANVLTF TRBJ2-6 TRBV29-1 - TRBD1
TGTGCCAGCAGCTTAAAAGGACGGTACACCGGGGAGCTGTTTTTT CASSLKGRYTGELFF TRBJ2-2 TRBV7-3 - -
TGTGCCAGCACGGGTGGCGGCACAGATACGCAGTATTTT CASTGGGTDTQYF TRBJ2-3 TRBV2 few -
TGTGCCAGCAGTTTAGGTTGGGGCGGGAATGAGCAGTTCTTC CASSLGWGGNEQFF TRBJ2-1 TRBV27 many -
TGTGCCAGCAGCGAGGAAACCGGGTCAACAAACATTCAGTACTTC CASSEETGSTNIQYF TRBJ2-4 TRBV9 - -
TGCAGCGTTCAAGGGAACTCCTACAATGAGCAGTTCTTC CSVQGNSYNEQFF TRBJ2-1 TRBV29-1 few -
TGTGCCATCAGTGTCCTGGCCGAGCAGTACTTC CAISVLAEQYF TRBJ2-7 TRBV10-3 few -
TGTGCCACCAGCAGAGAGGCTCCAGGGATTACGGGAAAAAACATTCAGTACTTC CATSREAPGITGKNIQYF TRBJ2-4 TRBV15 once -
TGTGCCAGCAGCTTCCAACCGGGGGCTAGCGGGGCCTACAATGAGCAGTTCTTC CASSFQPGASGAYNEQFF TRBJ2-1 TRBV7-2 - TRBD2
TGTGCCAGCAGCCAAGATATTACAAGCGGCTACACCTTC CASSQDITSGYTF TRBJ1-2 TRBV4-2 - -
TGTGCCAGCAGTACGGGACAGGCGTATAATTCACCCCTCCACTTT CASSTGQAYNSPLHF TRBJ1-6 TRBV6-5 - TRBD1
TGTGCCAGCAGTTATTCAGCCACCACTAGCACAGATACGCAGTATTTT CASSYSATTSTDTQYF TRBJ2-3 TRBV6-5 - -
TGCAGCGTGACTAGAGACAGTGTGATGGATGAGCAGTTCTTC CSVTRDSVMDEQFF TRBJ2-1 TRBV29-1 - -
TGTGCCAGCAGTTTGGGTTTTTGGACCGTCTATGGCTACACCTTC CASSLGFWTVYGYTF TRBJ1-2 TRBV28 few -
TGCAGTGCTAGCCACAGGGAGCGAGGCTATGGCTACACCTTC CSASHRERGYGYTF TRBJ1-2 TRBV20-1 - -
TGTGCCACCAGCAGAGGCGTCCTCTACGAGCAGTACTTC CATSRGVLYEQYF TRBJ2-7 TRBV15 - -